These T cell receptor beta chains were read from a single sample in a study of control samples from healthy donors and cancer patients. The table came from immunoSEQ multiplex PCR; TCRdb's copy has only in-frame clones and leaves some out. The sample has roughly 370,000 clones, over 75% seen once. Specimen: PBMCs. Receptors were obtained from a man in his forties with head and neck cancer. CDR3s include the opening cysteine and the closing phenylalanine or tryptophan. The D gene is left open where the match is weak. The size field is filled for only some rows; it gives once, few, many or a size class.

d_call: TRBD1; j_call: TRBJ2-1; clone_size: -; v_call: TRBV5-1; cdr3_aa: CASSFGTGGYEQFF; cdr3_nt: TGCGCCAGCAGCTTCGGGACAGGGGGCTATGAGCAGTTCTTC
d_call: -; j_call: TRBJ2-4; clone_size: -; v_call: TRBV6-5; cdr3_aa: CAAGWGDIQYF; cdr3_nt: TGTGCCGCGGGGTGGGGTGACATTCAGTACTTC
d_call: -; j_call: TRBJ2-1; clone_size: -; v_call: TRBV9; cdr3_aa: CASSAPRLAAVSSYNEQFF; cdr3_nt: TGTGCCAGCAGCGCCCCCAGGTTAGCGGCGGTTAGCTCCTACAATGAGCAGTTCTTC
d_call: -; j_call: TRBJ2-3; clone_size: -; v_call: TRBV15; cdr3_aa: CATSRGMSTDTQYF; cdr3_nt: TGTGCCACCAGCAGGGGCATGAGCACAGATACGCAGTATTTT
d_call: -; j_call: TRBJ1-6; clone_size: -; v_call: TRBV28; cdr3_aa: CASSLSIAPSGPHF; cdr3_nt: TGTGCCAGCAGTTTATCGATAGCCCCCTCGGGCCCCCACTTT
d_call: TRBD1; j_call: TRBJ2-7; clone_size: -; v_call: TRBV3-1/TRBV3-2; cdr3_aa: CASSGGRGQGYEQYF; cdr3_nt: TGTGCCAGCAGCGGCGGCCGGGGACAGGGGTACGAGCAGTACTTC
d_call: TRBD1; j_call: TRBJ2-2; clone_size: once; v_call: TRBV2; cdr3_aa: CASRPGTGLSGELFF; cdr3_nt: TGTGCCAGCAGGCCCGGGACAGGGCTTAGCGGGGAGCTGTTTTTT
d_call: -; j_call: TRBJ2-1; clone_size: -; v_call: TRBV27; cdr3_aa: CASSWGLASSNEQFF; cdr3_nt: TGTGCCAGCAGTTGGGGACTTGCCTCTTCGAATGAGCAGTTCTTC
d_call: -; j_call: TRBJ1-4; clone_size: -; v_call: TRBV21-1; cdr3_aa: CASSAPGPESEKLFF; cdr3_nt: TGTGCCAGCAGCGCGCCAGGTCCCGAGTCGGAAAAACTGTTTTTT
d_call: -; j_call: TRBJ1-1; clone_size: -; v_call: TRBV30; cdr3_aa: CAWSETGNTEAFF; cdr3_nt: TGTGCCTGGAGTGAGACGGGGAACACTGAAGCTTTCTTT
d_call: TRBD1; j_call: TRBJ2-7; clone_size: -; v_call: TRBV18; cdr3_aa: CASSAGQGAEQYF; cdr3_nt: TGTGCCAGCTCAGCAGGACAGGGCGCCGAGCAGTACTTC
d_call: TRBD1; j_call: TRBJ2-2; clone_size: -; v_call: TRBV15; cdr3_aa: CATSRQRGQGRAGELFF; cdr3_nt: TGTGCCACCAGCAGACAGAGGGGACAGGGTCGGGCCGGGGAGCTGTTTTTT
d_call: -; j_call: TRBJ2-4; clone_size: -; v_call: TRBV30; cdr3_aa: CAWSVSGRGNIQYF; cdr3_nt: TGTGCCTGGAGTGTATCCGGCAGGGGAAACATTCAGTACTTC
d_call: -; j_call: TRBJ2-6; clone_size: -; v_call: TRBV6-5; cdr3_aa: CASSSRSGANVLTF; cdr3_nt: TGTGCCAGCAGTTCCAGATCAGGGGCCAACGTCCTGACTTTC
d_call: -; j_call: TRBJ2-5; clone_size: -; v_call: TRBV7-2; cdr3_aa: CASSLAKEETQYF; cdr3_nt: TGTGCCAGCAGCTTAGCCAAGGAAGAGACCCAGTACTTC
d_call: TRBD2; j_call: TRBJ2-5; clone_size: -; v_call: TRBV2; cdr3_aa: CASRGLAVQETQYF; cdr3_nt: TGTGCCAGCAGGGGACTAGCGGTACAAGAGACCCAGTACTTC
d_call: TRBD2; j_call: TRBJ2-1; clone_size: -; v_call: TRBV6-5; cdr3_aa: CASRESGTLNNEQFF; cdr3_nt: TGTGCCAGCAGAGAGAGCGGGACGCTTAACAATGAGCAGTTCTTC
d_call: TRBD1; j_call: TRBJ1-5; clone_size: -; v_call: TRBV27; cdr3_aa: CASRRSTGDSNQPQHF; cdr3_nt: TGTGCCAGCAGACGCTCAACAGGGGATAGCAATCAGCCCCAGCATTTT
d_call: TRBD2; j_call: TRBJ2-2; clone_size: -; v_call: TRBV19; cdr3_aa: CASSRGLAGGHNTGELFF; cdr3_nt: TGTGCCAGTAGTAGGGGACTAGCGGGAGGGCACAACACCGGGGAGCTGTTTTTT
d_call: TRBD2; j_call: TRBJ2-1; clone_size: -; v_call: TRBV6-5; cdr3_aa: CASGVVAGVLEQFF; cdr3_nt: TGTGCCAGCGGGGTGGTAGCGGGAGTTCTTGAGCAGTTCTTC
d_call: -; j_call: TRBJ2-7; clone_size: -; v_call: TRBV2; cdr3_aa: CASSEALRPYEQYF; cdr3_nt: TGTGCCAGCAGTGAAGCGCTTCGACCCTACGAGCAGTACTTC
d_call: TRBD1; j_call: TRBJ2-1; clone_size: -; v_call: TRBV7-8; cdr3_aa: CASSRRQGVDEQFF; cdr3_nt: TGTGCCAGCAGCCGACGACAGGGGGTTGATGAGCAGTTCTTC
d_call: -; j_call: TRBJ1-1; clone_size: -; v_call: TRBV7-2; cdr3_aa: CASSPRGAGGNTEAFF; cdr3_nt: TGTGCCAGCAGCCCAAGAGGGGCAGGAGGGAACACTGAAGCTTTCTTT
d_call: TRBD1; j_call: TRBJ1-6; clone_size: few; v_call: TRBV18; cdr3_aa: CASSPTGDNSPLHF; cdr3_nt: TGTGCCAGCTCACCGACAGGGGATAATTCACCCCTCCACTTT
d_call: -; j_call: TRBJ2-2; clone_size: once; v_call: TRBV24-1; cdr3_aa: CATSEGRGGELFF; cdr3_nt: TGTGCCACCAGTGAGGGTCGCGGCGGGGAGCTGTTTTTT
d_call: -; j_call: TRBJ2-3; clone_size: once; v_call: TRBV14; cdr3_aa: CASSPLGGDTQYF; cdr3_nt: TGTGCCAGCAGCCCTCTGGGGGGAGATACGCAGTATTTT
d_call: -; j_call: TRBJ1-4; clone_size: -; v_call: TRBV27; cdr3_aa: CASSPYRAGGEKLFF; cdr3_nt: TGTGCCAGCAGTCCGTACCGGGCGGGGGGTGAAAAACTGTTTTTT
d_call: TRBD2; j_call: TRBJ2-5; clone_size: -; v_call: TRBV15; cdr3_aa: CATSSRAGEQETQYF; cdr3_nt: TGTGCCACCAGCAGCCGAGCGGGAGAGCAGGAGACCCAGTACTTC
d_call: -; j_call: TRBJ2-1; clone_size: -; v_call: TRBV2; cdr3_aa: CANAGLSYNEQFF; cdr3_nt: TGTGCCAATGCAGGGCTCTCCTACAATGAGCAGTTCTTC
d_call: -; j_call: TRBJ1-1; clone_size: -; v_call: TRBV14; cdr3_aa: CASSQEGDRSAFF; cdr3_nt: TGTGCCAGCAGCCAAGAAGGAGACCGATCGGCTTTCTTT
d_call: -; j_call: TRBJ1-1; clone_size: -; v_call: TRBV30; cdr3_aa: CAWSVKENTEAFF; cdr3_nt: TGTGCCTGGAGTGTAAAGGAGAACACTGAAGCTTTCTTT
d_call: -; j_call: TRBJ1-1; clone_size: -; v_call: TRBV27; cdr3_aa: CASRSGVTEAFF; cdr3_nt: TGTGCCAGCCGGTCAGGGGTCACTGAAGCTTTCTTT
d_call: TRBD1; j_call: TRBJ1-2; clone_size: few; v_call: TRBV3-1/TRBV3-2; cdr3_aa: CASSLTGLTGVFYYGYTF; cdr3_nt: TGTGCCAGCAGCCTCACCGGGTTGACAGGGGTTTTTTACTATGGCTACACCTTC
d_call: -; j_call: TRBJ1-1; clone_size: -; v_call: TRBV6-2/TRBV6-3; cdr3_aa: CASGSQGTEAFF; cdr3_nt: TGTGCCAGCGGTTCTCAGGGTACTGAAGCTTTCTTT
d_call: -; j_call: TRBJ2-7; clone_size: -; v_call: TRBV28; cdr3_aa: CASSVQRGAVEQYF; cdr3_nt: TGTGCCAGCAGTGTCCAAAGGGGGGCGGTCGAGCAGTACTTC
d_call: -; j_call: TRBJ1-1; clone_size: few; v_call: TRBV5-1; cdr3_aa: CASSPGDMNTEAFF; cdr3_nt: TGCGCCAGCTCCCCCGGGGACATGAACACTGAAGCTTTCTTT
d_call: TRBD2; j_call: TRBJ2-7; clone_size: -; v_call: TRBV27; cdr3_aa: CASSPGTSGRAMYEQYF; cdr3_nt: TGTGCCAGCAGTCCCGGGACTAGCGGGAGGGCCATGTACGAGCAGTACTTC